This TCR beta chain was sequenced for a study of CD8 T cells in ankylosing spondylitis. The CDR3 runs 16 residues. Germline loops: CDR1 ENHRY, CDR2 SYGVKD. Trimming removed 7 bases from V and 4 bases from J; junction bases left unmatched: 6. Whole-study findings and limits: It appeared that ankylosing spondylitis blood was characterized by a TCR beta motif of roughly 8 highly homologous variants.

By quantitative 5'-RACE with molecular barcodes, the TCR beta libraries were made. TCRdb independently ran MiXCR on the 5' RACE reads; one entry per CDR3 protein. The data hold about 840,000 distinct CDR3 sequences, with roughly 12% observed a single time. Of note for this clonotype: The antigen remains unidentified.

The rearrangement uses TRBV10-3 and TRBJ2-2, with 13 bases identical to TRBD2. Sequencing was done on a sample of blood, either unsorted or a sorted T cell fraction (not recorded which). This TCR was sampled from a male donor with ankylosing spondylitis. Here the CDR3 reads CAITPGLAGATGELFF. CDR3 DNA: TGTGCCATCACCCCCGGACTAGCGGGAGCCACCGGGGAGCTGTTTTTT.